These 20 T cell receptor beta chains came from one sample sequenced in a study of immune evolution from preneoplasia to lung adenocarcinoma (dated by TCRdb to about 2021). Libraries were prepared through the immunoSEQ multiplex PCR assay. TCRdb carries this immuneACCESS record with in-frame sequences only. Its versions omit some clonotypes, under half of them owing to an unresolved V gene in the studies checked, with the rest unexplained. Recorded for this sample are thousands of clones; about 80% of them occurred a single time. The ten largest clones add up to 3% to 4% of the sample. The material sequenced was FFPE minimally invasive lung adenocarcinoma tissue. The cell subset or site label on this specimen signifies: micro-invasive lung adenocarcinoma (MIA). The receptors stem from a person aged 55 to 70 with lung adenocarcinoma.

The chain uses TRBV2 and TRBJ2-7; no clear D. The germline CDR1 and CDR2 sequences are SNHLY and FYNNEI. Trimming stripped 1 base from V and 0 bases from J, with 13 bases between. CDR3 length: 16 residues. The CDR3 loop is CASSEVKVFDSYEQYF. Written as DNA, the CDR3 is TGTGCCAGCAGTGAAGTTAAAGTATTTGACTCCTACGAGCAGTACTTC.

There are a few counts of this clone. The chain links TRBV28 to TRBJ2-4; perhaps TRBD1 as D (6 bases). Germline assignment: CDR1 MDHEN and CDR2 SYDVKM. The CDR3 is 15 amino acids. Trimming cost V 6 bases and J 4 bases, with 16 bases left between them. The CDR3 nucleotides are TGTGCCAGCAGATCGAACCACGGACAGAAAAACATTCAGTACTTC. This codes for CASRSNHGQKNIQYF.

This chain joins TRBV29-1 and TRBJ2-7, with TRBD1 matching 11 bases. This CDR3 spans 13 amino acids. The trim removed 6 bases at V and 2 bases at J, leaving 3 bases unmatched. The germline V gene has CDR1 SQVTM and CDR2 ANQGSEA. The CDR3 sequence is CSVPGQGAYEQYF. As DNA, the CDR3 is TGCAGCGTCCCGGGACAGGGGGCCTACGAGCAGTACTTC.

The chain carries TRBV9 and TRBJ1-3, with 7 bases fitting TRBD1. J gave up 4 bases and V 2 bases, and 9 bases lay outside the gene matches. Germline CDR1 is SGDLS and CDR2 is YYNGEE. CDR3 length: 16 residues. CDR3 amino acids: CASSVDIGTAGNTIYF. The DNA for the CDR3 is TGTGCCAGCAGCGTGGACATAGGGACAGCGGGAAACACCATATATTTT.

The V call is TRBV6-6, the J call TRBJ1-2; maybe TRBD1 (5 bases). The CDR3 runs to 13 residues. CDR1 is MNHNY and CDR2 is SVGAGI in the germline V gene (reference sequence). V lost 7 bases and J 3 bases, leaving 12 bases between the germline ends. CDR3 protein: CASTQAGHYGYTF. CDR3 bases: TGTGCCAGCACCCAAGCGGGGCACTATGGCTACACCTTC.

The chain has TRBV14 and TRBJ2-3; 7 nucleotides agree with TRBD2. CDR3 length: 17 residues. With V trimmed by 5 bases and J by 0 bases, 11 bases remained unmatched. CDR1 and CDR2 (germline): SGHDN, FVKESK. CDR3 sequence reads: CASSSLLAATSTDTQYF. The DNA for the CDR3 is TGTGCCAGCAGCAGTCTTCTAGCGGCTACTAGCACAGATACGCAGTATTTT.

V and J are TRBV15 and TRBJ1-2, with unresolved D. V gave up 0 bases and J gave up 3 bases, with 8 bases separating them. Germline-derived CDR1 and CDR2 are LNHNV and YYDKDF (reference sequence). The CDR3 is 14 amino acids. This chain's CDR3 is CATSRDRTDYGYTF. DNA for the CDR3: TGTGCCACCAGCAGAGATCGAACGGACTATGGCTACACCTTC. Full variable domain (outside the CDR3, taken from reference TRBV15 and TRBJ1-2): DAMVIQNPRYQVTQFGKPVTLSCSQTLNHNVMYWYQQKSSQAPKLLFHYYDKDFNNEADTPDNFQSRRPNTSFCFLDIRSPGLGDTAMYLCATSRDRTDYGYTFGSGTRLTVV.

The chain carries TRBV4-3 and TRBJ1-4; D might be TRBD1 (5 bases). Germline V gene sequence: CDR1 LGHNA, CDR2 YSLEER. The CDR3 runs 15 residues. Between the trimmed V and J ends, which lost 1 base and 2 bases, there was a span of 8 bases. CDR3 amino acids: CASSQGGGTNEKLFF. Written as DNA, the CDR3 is TGCGCCAGCAGCCAAGGGGGCGGCACTAATGAAAAACTGTTTTTT.

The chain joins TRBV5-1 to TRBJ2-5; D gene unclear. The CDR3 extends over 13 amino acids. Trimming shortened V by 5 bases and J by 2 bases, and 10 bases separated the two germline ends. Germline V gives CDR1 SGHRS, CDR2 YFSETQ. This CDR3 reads CASSSGHQETQYF. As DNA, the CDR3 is TGCGCCAGCAGTTCGGGCCATCAAGAGACCCAGTACTTC.

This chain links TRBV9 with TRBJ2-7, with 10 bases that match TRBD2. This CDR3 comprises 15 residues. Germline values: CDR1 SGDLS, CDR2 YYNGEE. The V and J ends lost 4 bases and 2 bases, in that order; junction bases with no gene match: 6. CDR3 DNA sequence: TGTGCCAGCAGCCCCAACAGCGGGGGGGCCTACGAGCAGTACTTC. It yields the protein CASSPNSGGAYEQYF. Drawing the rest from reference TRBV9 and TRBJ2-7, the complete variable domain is DSGVTQTPKHLITATGQRVTLRCSPRSGDLSVYWYQQSLDQGLQFLIQYYNGEERAKGNILERFSAQQFPDLHSELNLSSLELGDSALYFCASSPNSGGAYEQYFGPGTRLTVT.

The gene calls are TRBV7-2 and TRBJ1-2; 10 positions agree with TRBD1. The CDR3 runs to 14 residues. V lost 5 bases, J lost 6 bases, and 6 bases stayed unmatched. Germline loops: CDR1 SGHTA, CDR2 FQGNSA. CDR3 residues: CASSTRQGADGYTF. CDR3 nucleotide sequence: TGTGCCAGCAGCACAAGACAGGGGGCGGATGGCTACACCTTC.

The CDR3 loop is CASSVQGSDTQYF. The CDR3, as DNA: TGCGCCAGCAGTGTACAGGGGTCAGATACGCAGTATTTT. The chain uses TRBV10-1 and TRBJ2-3, with 7 bases lining up with TRBD1. The CDR3 loop spans 13 amino acids. The junction had 2 bases not matched to a gene; V was cut back by 4 bases and J by 4 bases. CDR1 WNHNN and CDR2 SYGVQD come from the germline V gene (reference sequence).

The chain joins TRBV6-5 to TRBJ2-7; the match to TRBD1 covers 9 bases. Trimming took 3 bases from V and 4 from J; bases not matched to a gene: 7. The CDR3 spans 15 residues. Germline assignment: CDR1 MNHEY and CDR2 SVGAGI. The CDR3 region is CASSYGETGGYEQYF. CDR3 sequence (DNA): TGTGCCAGCAGTTATGGCGAGACAGGGGGGTACGAGCAGTACTTC.

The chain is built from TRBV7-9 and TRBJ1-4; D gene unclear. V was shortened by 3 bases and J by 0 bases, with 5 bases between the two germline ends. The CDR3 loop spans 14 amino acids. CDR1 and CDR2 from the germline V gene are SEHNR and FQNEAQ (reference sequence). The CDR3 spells CASSFSATNEKLFF. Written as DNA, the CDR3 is TGTGCCAGCAGCTTTAGCGCAACTAATGAAAAACTGTTTTTT.

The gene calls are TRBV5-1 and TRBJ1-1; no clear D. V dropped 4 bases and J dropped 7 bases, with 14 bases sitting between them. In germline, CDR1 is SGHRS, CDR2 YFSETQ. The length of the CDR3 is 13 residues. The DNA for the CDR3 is TGCGCCAGCAGCCCCCTACGCGGGGATGAAGCTTTCTTT. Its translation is CASSPLRGDEAFF.

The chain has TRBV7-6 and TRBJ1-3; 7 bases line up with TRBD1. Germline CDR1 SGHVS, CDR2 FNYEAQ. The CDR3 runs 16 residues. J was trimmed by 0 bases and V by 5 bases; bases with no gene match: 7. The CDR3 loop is CASSPDGQDSGNTIYF. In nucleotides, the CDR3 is TGTGCCAGCAGCCCAGACGGACAGGACTCTGGAAACACCATATATTTT.

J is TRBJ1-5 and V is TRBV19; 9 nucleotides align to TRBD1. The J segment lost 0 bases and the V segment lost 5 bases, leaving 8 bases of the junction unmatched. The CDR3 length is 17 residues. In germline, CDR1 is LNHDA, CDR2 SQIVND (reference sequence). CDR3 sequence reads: CASSDRGILYSNQPQHF. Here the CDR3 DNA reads TGTGCCAGTAGTGACAGGGGGATACTTTATAGCAATCAGCCCCAGCATTTT.

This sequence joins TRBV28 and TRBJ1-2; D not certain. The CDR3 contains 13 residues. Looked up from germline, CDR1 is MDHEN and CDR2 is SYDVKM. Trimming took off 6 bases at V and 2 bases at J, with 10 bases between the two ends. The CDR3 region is CASSSGNNYGYTF. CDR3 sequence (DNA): TGTGCCAGCAGCTCCGGAAACAACTATGGCTACACCTTC.

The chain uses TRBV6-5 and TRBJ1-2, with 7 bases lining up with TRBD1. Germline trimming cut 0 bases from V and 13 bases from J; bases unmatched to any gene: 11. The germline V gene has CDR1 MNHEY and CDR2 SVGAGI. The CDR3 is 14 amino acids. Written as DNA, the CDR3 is TGTGCCAGCAGTTACTCGCGGACAGGCACATTTTGCACCTTC. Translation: CASSYSRTGTFCTF.

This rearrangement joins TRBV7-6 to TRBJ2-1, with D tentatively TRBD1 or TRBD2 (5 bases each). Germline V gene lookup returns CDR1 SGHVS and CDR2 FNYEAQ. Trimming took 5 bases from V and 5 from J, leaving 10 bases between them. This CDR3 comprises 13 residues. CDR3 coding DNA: TGTGCCAGCAGCGGGGACGGAAACAATGAGCAGTTCTTC. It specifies CASSGDGNNEQFF.